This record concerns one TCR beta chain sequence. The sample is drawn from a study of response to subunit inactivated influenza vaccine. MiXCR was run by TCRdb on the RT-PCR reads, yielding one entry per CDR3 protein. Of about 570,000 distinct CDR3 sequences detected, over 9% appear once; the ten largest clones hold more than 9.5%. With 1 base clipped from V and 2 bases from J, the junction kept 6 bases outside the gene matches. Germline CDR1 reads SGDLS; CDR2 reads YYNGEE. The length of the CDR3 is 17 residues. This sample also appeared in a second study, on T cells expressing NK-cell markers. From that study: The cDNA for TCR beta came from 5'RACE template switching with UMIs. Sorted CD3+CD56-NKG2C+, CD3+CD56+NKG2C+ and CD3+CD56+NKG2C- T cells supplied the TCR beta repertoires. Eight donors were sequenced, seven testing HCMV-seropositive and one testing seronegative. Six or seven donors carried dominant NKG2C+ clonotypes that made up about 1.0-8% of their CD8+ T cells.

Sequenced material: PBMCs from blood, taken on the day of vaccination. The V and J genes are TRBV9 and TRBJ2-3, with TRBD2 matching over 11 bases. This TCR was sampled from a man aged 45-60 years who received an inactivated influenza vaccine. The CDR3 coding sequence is TGTGCCAGCAGCGTATATGCTAGCGGGGGGCCCACAGATACGCAGTATTTT. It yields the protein CASSVYASGGPTDTQYF.